The entry below describes one T cell receptor (beta chain). This entry belongs to a study of cytomegalovirus exposure and HLA in healthy donors. Generated by immunoSEQ multiplex PCR, the TCRdb table keeps only in-frame clones and is missing some. Of tens of thousands of clones in the sample, 84% were seen once. CDR1 MDHEN and CDR2 SYDVKM come from the germline V gene. Unmatched junction bases numbered 1, after V lost 8 bases and J lost 2 bases. The CDR3 is 12 residues long. V gene TRBV28 combines with J gene TRBJ1-2, with 8 bases identical to TRBD1. The specimen sequenced was PBMCs. The receptor's source is a woman aged 18 to 35 in good health and CMV-seropositive. CDR3: CASRQGNYGYTF. The CDR3 nucleotides are TGTGCCAGCCGACAGGGGAACTATGGCTACACCTTC.